The source of this T cell receptor beta chain is a study of blood T cell repertoires in COVID-19. Here immunoSEQ multiplex PCR was the method, and the copy in TCRdb shows in-frame clones only, minus some. Among around 260,000 clones, 88% were seen once, and the ten largest hold roughly 3.9%. This CDR3 has 16 amino acids. The sequence derives from a man aged 55 to 69 who had recovered from COVID-19. Sequenced: peripheral blood. The gene calls are TRBV21-1 and TRBJ2-1; TRBD1 is the table's D call, not checked against the DNA. TRBV21-1 is shown as a pseudogene. CDR3 nucleotide sequence: TGTGCCAGCAGTCTCGACCTCTGGACAGGGAGGAATGAGCAGTTCTTC. It codes for CASSLDLWTGRNEQFF.